This is a list of T cell receptor beta chains from one sample in a study of OX40 agonist ivuxolimab in advanced cancers. Clones were sequenced by immunoSEQ multiplex PCR, and TCRdb holds only the in-frame ones, with some missing. The data contain over 65,000 clones, about 86% of them singletons. The input for sequencing was CD4+ or CD8+ T cells sorted from blood, taken in a trial of the OX40 agonist ivuxolimab. The receptor source for this set is an adult with an advanced solid tumor such as melanoma, head and neck, liver or kidney cancer. Each CDR3 is given with its conserved first and last residue. The D gene is left open where the match is weak. Clone size is given for some rows only: seen once, a few or many times, or a class if the clone is expanded.

>TRBD1|TRBJ1-1|.|TRBV7-6
TGTGCCAGCAGCCCCGACAGGGCGAGGCACACTGAAGCTTTCTTT
CASSPDRARHTEAFF
>.|TRBJ2-7|.|TRBV4-1
TGCGCCAGCAGCCATGTTTTGACAGTAGTCTCCTACGAGCAGTACTTC
CASSHVLTVVSYEQYF
>TRBD2|TRBJ2-5|.|TRBV5-6
TGTGCCAGCAGACGTCGGGGGGTTGATGTGCCCCAGTACTTC
CASRRRGVDVPQYF
>.|TRBJ1-5|.|TRBV30
TGTGCCTGGGGTCCTGGGGGAGGTCATCAGCCCCAGCATTTT
CAWGPGGGHQPQHF
>TRBD1|TRBJ1-5|.|TRBV7-9
TGTGCCAGCAGCTTAAAGGGGGCGGATCAGCCCCAGCATTTT
CASSLKGADQPQHF
>.|TRBJ1-5|few|TRBV29-1
TGCAGCGTTGCTGATCAAAGCAATCAGCCCCAGCATTTT
CSVADQSNQPQHF
>.|TRBJ1-4|.|TRBV7-2
TGTGCCAGCAGCTTAGTTGGGGCCGAGGGTGAAAAACTGTTTTTT
CASSLVGAEGEKLFF
>TRBD1|TRBJ1-1|.|TRBV7-3
TGTGCCAGCAGCCGAACAGGGGAGGCTGAAGCTTTCTTT
CASSRTGEAEAFF
>TRBD2|TRBJ2-2|.|TRBV5-4
TGTGCCAGCAGCATGACTAGCGGGGACACCGGGGAGCTGTTTTTT
CASSMTSGDTGELFF
>.|TRBJ1-3|.|TRBV7-2
TGTGCCAGCAGCTTGAGTTCTGGAAACACCATATATTTT
CASSLSSGNTIYF
>TRBD2|TRBJ2-5|.|TRBV11-2
TGTGCCAGCAGCCCCCCGGGGGGGCTCCATCTGGGGGAGACCCAGTACTTC
CASSPPGGLHLGETQYF